Sequencing of this TCR beta chain was carried out in a study of control samples from healthy donors and cancer patients. Data came from immunoSEQ multiplex PCR; TCRdb stores just in-frame clones and leaves some out. The sample consists of roughly 120,000 clones, around 96% of them appearing once. The CDR3 contains 12 residues. Germline values: CDR1 SGHRS, CDR2 YFSETQ. Trimming at V came to 4 bases and at J to 8 bases, leaving 4 bases not matched to a gene. The TCR was taken from a man aged 25 to 40 in good health. This sequence joins TRBV5-1 and TRBJ2-7, with 9 bases lining up with TRBD1. Sequencing used blood. The CDR3 loop reads CASSGDRAQQYF. The CDR3 DNA sequence: TGCGCCAGCAGCGGGGACAGGGCGCAGCAGTACTTC.